The TCR beta chain under discussion was sequenced for a study of cytomegalovirus exposure and HLA in healthy donors. Study in general: Approximately 190 million T cells yielded 120 million or so unique TCR beta sequences, as an earlier analysis found. Overall study results and limits: Some TCR beta chains (roughly 150 of them) were listed as cytomegalovirus-associated. TCR beta sequences reportedly predicted the HLA-A and HLA-B alleles of most subjects accurately. A missense variant in DCLRE1C was later tied to TCR beta V- and J-gene trimming.

The sample holds a few counts of this clone. No antigen is known for it. This PCR relied on a set of 60 Vbeta primers and 13 Jbeta primers. Using immunoSEQ multiplex PCR, the repertoire was profiled, and TCRdb retains in-frame clones only, with some absent. Counted here are about 110,000 clones, roughly 76% occurring once; the ten biggest clones make up under 6.5%. Trimming stripped 4 bases from V and 8 bases from J, with 18 bases between. The CDR3 runs 15 residues. The germline CDR1 and CDR2 sequences are SEHNR and FQNEAQ (reference sequence). The chain has TRBV7-9 and TRBJ2-1; D is perhaps TRBD2 (6 bases). Sample: PBMCs. This receptor was identified in a woman aged 50 to 60 in good health and CMV-seropositive. The CDR3: CASSSGLSLRDEQFF. CDR3 sequence (DNA): TGTGCCAGCAGCTCGGGACTGAGCTTACGGGATGAGCAGTTCTTC. Combining the CDR3 with reference TRBV7-9 and TRBJ2-1 gives the whole variable domain DTGVSQNPRHKITKRGQNVTFRCDPISEHNRLYWYRQTLGQGPEFLTYFQNEAQLEKSRLLSDRFSAERPKGSFSTLEIQRTEQGDSAMYLCASSSGLSLRDEQFFGPGTRLTVL.